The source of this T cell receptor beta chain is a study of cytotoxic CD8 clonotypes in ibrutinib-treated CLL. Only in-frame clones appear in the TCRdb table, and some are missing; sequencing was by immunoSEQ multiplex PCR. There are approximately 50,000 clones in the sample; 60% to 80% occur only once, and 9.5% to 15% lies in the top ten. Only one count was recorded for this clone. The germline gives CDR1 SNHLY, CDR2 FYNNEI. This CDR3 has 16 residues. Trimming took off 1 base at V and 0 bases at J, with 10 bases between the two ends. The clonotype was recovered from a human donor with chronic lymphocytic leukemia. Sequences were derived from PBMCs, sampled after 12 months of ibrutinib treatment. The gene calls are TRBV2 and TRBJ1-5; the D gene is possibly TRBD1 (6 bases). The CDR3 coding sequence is TGTGCCAGCAGTGAAGTCGGACAGATTAGCAATCAGCCCCAGCATTTT. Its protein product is CASSEVGQISNQPQHF.